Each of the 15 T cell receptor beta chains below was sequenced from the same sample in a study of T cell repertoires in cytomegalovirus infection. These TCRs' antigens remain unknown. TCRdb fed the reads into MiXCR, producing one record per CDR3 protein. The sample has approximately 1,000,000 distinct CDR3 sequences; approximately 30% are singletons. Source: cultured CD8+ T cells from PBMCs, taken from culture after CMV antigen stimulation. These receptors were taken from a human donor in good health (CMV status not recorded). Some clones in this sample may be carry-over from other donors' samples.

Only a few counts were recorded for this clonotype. The CDR3 loop reads CASPRDRGNTEAFF. CDR3 nucleotides: TGCGCCAGTCCCCGGGACAGGGGGAACACTGAAGCTTTCTTT. This chain links TRBV10-2 with TRBJ1-1; the match to TRBD1 covers 10 bases. The CDR3 consists of 14 residues. V was pared by 9 bases and J by 1 base, with 5 bases of the junction left unmatched. Germline CDR1 reads WSHSY; CDR2 reads SAAADI.

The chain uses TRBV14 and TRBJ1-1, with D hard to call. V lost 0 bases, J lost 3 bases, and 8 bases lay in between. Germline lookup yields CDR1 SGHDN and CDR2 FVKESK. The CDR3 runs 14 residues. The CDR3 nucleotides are TGTGCCAGCAGCCAAGATATTAAGTACACTGAAGCTTTCTTT. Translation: CASSQDIKYTEAFF.

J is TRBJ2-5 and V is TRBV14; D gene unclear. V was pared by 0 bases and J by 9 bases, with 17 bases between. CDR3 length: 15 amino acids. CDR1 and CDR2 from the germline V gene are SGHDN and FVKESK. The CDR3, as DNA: TGTGCCAGCAGCCAAGATAACTACTCCCAACTTCCCCAGTACTTC. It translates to CASSQDNYSQLPQYF.

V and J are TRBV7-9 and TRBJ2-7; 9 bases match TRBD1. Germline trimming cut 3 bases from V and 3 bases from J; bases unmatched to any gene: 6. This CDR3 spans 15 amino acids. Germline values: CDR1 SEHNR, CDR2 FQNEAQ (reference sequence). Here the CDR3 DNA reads TGTGCCAGCAGCTTTTCTACAGGGGGCGGCTACGAGCAGTACTTC. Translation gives CASSFSTGGGYEQYF.

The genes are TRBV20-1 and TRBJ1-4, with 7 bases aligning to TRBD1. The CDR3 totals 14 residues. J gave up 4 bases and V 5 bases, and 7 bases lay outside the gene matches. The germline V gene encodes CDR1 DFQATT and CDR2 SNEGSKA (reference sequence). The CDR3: CSASTGPHNEKLFF. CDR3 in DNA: TGCAGTGCTTCGACAGGGCCCCATAATGAAAAACTGTTTTTT.

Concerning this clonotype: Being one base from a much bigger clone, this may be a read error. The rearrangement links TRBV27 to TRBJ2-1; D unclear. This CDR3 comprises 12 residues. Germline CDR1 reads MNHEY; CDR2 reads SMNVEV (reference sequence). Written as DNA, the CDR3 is TGTGTCACCAAGCCACCATACAATGAGCAGTTCTTC. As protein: CVTKPPYNEQFF.

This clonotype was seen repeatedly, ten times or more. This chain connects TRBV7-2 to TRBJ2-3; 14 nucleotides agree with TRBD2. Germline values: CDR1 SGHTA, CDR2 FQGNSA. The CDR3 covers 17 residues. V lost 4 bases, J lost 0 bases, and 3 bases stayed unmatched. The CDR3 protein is CASSSGTSGRSTDTQYF. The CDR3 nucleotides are TGTGCCAGCAGCTCGGGGACTAGCGGGAGAAGCACAGATACGCAGTATTTT.

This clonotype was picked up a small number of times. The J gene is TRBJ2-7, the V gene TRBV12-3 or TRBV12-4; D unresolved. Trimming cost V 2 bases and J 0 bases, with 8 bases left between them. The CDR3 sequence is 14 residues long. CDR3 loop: CASSLIGISYEQYF. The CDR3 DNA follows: TGTGCCAGCAGTTTAATAGGGATCTCCTACGAGCAGTACTTC.

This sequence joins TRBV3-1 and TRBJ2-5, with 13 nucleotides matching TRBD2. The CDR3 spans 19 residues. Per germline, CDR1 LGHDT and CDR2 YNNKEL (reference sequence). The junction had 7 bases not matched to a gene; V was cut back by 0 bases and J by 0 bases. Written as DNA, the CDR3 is TGTGCCAGCAGCCAAGACGACCCGGGACTAGCGGGGTACCAAGAGACCCAGTACTTC. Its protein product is CASSQDDPGLAGYQETQYF.

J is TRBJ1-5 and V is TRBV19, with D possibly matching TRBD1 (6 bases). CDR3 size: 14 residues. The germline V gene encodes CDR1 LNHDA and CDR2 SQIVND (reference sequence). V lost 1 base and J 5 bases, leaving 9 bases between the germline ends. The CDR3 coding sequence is TGTGCCAGTAGTATAGTAACAGGGTATCAGCCCCAGCATTTT. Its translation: CASSIVTGYQPQHF.

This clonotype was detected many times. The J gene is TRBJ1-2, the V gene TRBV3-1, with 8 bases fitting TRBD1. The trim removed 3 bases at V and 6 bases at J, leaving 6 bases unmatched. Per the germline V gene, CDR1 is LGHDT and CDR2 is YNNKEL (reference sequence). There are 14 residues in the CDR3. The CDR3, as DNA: TGTGCCAGCAGCCAGGACAGGGTGATAGATGGCTACACCTTC. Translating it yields CASSQDRVIDGYTF.

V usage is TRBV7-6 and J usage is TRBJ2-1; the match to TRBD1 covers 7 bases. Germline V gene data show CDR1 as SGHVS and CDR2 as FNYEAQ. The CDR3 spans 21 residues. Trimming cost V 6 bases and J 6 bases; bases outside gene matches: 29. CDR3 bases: TGTGCCAGCAGTCTAAGGTCATCCGGGACAGCCAAGGCCAAGCGAGTCAATGAGCAGTTCTTC. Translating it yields CASSLRSSGTAKAKRVNEQFF.

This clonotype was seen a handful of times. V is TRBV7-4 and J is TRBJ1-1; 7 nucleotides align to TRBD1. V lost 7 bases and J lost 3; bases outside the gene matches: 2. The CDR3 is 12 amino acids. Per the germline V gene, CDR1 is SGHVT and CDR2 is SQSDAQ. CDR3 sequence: CASTDRDTEAFF. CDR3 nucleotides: TGTGCCAGCACCGACAGGGACACTGAAGCTTTCTTT.

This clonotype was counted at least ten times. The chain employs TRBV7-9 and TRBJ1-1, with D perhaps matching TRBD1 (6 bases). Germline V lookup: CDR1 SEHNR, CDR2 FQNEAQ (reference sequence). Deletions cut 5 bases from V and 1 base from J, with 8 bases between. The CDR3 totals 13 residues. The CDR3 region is CASSPTGNTEAFF. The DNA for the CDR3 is TGTGCCAGCAGCCCGACAGGGAACACTGAAGCTTTCTTT.

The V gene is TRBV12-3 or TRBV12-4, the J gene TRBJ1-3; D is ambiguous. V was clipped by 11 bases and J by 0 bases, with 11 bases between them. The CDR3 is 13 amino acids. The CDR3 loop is CALGDISGNTIYF. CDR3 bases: TGTGCCCTCGGAGACATCTCTGGAAACACCATATATTTT.